These 29 T cell receptor beta chains were all obtained from the same sample, sequenced in a study of shared clonotypes between healthy human individuals. Produced via immunoSEQ multiplex PCR; TCRdb's table is partial and in-frame only. The sample yields some 2,000,000 clones, about 94% seen once. Only CD45RO-negative cells positively selected for CCR7 counted as naive CD8 cells, so terminally differentiated effector memory CD45RA+ cells were excluded. Material: naive CD8+ T cells sorted from blood. The receptors shown here come from a man between 18 and 35 years old in good health.

This clone was observed a single time. At the DNA level, this CDR3 is encoded by other sequences in the same sample as well. This chain joins TRBV7-9 and TRBJ2-7, with D tentatively TRBD1 (6 bases). This CDR3 has 15 amino acids. Germline V gene data show CDR1 as SEHNR and CDR2 as FQNEAQ (reference sequence). Trimming left V 1 base short and J 2 bases short, with 12 bases between. CDR3 in DNA: TGTGCCAGCAGCTTAGTCACAGGGCCTACCTACGAGCAGTACTTC. Amino acids: CASSLVTGPTYEQYF. The whole variable domain, remainder taken from reference TRBV7-9 and TRBJ2-7, is DTGVSQNPRHKITKRGQNVTFRCDPISEHNRLYWYRQTLGQGPEFLTYFQNEAQLEKSRLLSDRFSAERPKGSFSTLEIQRTEQGDSAMYLCASSLVTGPTYEQYFGPGTRLTVT.

V and J are TRBV5-5 and TRBJ2-7; the D gene is possibly TRBD2 (6 bases). The V end lost 3 bases, the J end lost 9 bases, and 13 bases lay between the germline ends. Per germline, CDR1 SGHKS and CDR2 YYEKEE (reference sequence). This CDR3 comprises 12 residues. CDR3: CASSWDSKGQYF. The CDR3 nucleotides are TGTGCCAGCAGCTGGGACTCCAAGGGGCAGTACTTC.

DNA of the CDR3: TGTGCCAGCAGTCCCGCTGGGGGGGGCCTGAACACTGAAGCTTTCTTT. Its translation: CASSPAGGGLNTEAFF. The gene calls are TRBV27 and TRBJ1-1; a possible D gene is TRBD1 (6 bases). Germline V gene data show CDR1 as MNHEY and CDR2 as SMNVEV (reference sequence). The germline V and J ends were trimmed by 5 bases and 0 bases, with 16 bases remaining between them. The CDR3 covers 16 residues.

The rearrangement uses TRBV6-1 and TRBJ1-3, with 7 bases lining up with TRBD1. The germline V gene has CDR1 MNHNS and CDR2 SASEGT. The CDR3 runs to 16 residues. V gave up 1 base and J gave up 0 bases; unmatched junction bases: 3. The CDR3 region is CASSEDPGGSGNTIYF. The CDR3 nucleotides are TGTGCCAGCAGTGAAGACCCAGGGGGCTCTGGAAACACCATATATTTT.

The chain's CDR3 is CASREVGREQYF. The CDR3 coding sequence is TGTGCCAGCCGGGAGGTAGGGCGCGAGCAGTACTTC. The chain combines TRBV5-4 with TRBJ2-7; 7 bases match TRBD2. J gave up 6 bases and V 7 bases, and 7 bases lay outside the gene matches. This CDR3 region has 12 residues. Germline assignment: CDR1 SGHNT and CDR2 YYREEE (reference sequence). The whole variable domain, remainder taken from reference TRBV5-4 and TRBJ2-7, is ETGVTQSPTHLIKTRGQQVTLRCSSQSGHNTVSWYQQALGQGPQFIFQYYREEENGRGNFPPRFSGLQFPNYSSELNVNALELDDSALYLCASREVGREQYFGPGTRLTVT.

The chain carries TRBV5-1 and TRBJ1-1; maybe TRBD1 (5 bases). This CDR3 has 14 residues. The V gene lost 4 bases and the J gene lost 5 bases, with 15 bases spanning the gap. Germline values: CDR1 SGHRS, CDR2 YFSETQ. CDR3 sequence: CASSRDWGYTEAFF. In DNA, the CDR3 is TGCGCCAGCAGCCGGGACTGGGGGTATACTGAAGCTTTCTTT.

This chain connects TRBV7-9 to TRBJ2-2, with D hard to call. This CDR3 region has 12 residues. Germline CDR1 is SEHNR and CDR2 is FQNEAQ (reference sequence). The ends were cut back, 5 bases at V and 4 bases at J, with 5 bases in the middle. The DNA for the CDR3 is TGTGCCAGCAGCCGCCTCACCGGGGAGCTGTTTTTT. Protein: CASSRLTGELFF.

The chain carries TRBV4-1 and TRBJ2-1; 9 bases fit TRBD1. V trimming: 4 bases; J trimming: 3 bases; junction bases outside the gene matches: 7. Germline loops: CDR1 MGHRA, CDR2 YSYEKL. This CDR3 contains 16 residues. The CDR3 nucleotides are TGCGCCAGCAGCCCACAGGGACAGGGAGGCTACAATGAGCAGTTCTTC. It codes for CASSPQGQGGYNEQFF.

The chain couples TRBV7-6 to TRBJ2-7; 10 nucleotides align to TRBD2. Germline lookup yields CDR1 SGHVS and CDR2 FNYEAQ. V shed 1 base, J shed 7 bases, and the junction held 7 bases outside the gene matches. The CDR3 has 15 residues. CDR3 loop: CASSLEAGGPPEQYF. CDR3 bases: TGTGCCAGCAGCTTAGAAGCGGGAGGGCCCCCGGAGCAGTACTTC.

The gene calls are TRBV28 and TRBJ2-7; the D gene could be TRBD1 or TRBD2 (5 bases each). Germline V gene lookup returns CDR1 MDHEN and CDR2 SYDVKM. V lost 2 bases and J 2 bases, leaving 16 bases between the germline ends. This CDR3 has 16 amino acids. CDR3 sequence (DNA): TGTGCCAGCAGTTTAGGGGGAACCCCCGAAACCTACGAGCAGTACTTC. Its protein product is CASSLGGTPETYEQYF.

CDR3 sequence: CASSIGQINTGELFF. Here the CDR3 DNA reads TGTGCCAGTAGTATAGGCCAGATCAACACCGGGGAGCTGTTTTTT. This rearrangement joins TRBV19 to TRBJ2-2; D remains unclear. The CDR3 sequence is 15 residues long. V dropped 1 base and J dropped 2 bases, with 8 bases sitting between them. The germline CDR1 and CDR2 sequences are LNHDA and SQIVND (reference sequence).

This chain links TRBV4-1 with TRBJ2-7; D assignment may be TRBD1 or TRBD2 (5 bases each). V gave up 4 bases and J gave up 3 bases, with 10 bases separating them. The CDR3 totals 13 residues. From germline, CDR1 is MGHRA and CDR2 YSYEKL. The CDR3 region has the DNA TGCGCCAGCAGCCTCAGGGAGCTCTACGAGCAGTACTTC. Translation: CASSLRELYEQYF.

V gene TRBV19 combines with J gene TRBJ2-1, with 9 bases aligning to TRBD1. There are 13 residues in the CDR3. With V trimmed by 7 bases and J by 7 bases, 5 bases remained unmatched. Germline V gives CDR1 LNHDA, CDR2 SQIVND (reference sequence). For the CDR3, the DNA is TGTGCCAGTAAGGACAGGGGTTTGAATGAGCAGTTCTTC. This sequence encodes CASKDRGLNEQFF.

CDR3 protein: CASSFPKADFPLTDTQYF. The CDR3 DNA follows: TGTGCCAGCAGCTTCCCCAAGGCGGATTTTCCTCTCACAGATACGCAGTATTTT. This sequence joins TRBV11-1 and TRBJ2-3, with D hard to call. The germline gives CDR1 SGHAT, CDR2 FQDESV (reference sequence). V gave up 3 bases and J gave up 2 bases, with 21 bases separating them. The CDR3 runs to 18 residues. The full variable domain, in which reference TRBV11-1 and TRBJ2-3 provide the parts outside the CDR3, is EAEVAQSPRYKITEKSQAVAFWCDPISGHATLYWYRQILGQGPELLVQFQDESVVDDSQLPKDRFSAERLKGVDSTLKIQPAELGDSAMYLCASSFPKADFPLTDTQYFGPGTRLTVL.

Turning to this clone: A clone one base away is much larger, so this may be a read error. This rearrangement joins TRBV30 to TRBJ2-7; D is unresolved. Germline V gene data show CDR1 as GTSNPN and CDR2 as SVGIG (reference sequence). The CDR3 sequence is 11 residues long. The CDR3 sequence: CSWRVSYEQYF. CDR3 coding DNA: TGTTCCTGGAGAGTATCCTACGAGCAGTACTTC.

A single count supports this clone. The same CDR3 can be traced to other DNA sequences in this sample. The chain links TRBV6-5 to TRBJ2-1, with TRBD2 identical over 11 bases. The CDR3 has 15 amino acids. Germline CDR1 reads MNHEY; CDR2 reads SVGAGI. With 6 bases clipped from V and 4 bases from J, the junction kept 5 bases outside the gene matches. The CDR3 loop is CASSPGTSGYNEQFF. CDR3 coding DNA: TGTGCCAGCAGCCCCGGGACTAGCGGATACAATGAGCAGTTCTTC.

The gene calls are TRBV19 and TRBJ1-2; TRBD1 matches at 9 bases. Per the germline V gene, CDR1 is LNHDA and CDR2 is SQIVND (reference sequence). CDR3 length: 14 residues. J lost 5 bases, V lost 5 bases, and 6 bases had no gene match. The DNA for the CDR3 is TGTGCCAGTAGTTCTACAGGGGGCCCTTATGGCTACACCTTC. Protein: CASSSTGGPYGYTF.

V gene TRBV5-8 combines with J gene TRBJ2-1; 7 nucleotides agree with TRBD2. The junction had 13 bases not matched to a gene; V was cut back by 3 bases and J by 7 bases. The length of the CDR3 is 16 residues. CDR1 is SGHTS and CDR2 is YDEGEE in the germline V gene. CDR3 amino acids: CASSCPGGDGPNEQFF. The CDR3 DNA reads TGTGCCAGCAGCTGCCCGGGAGGTGATGGGCCTAATGAGCAGTTCTTC.

The chain joins TRBV21-1 to TRBJ2-7; TRBD2, the table's D call, was not compared with the DNA. TRBV21-1 is a pseudogene segment. There are 17 residues in the CDR3. The CDR3 nucleotides read TGTGCCAGCAGCAACCGGTTAAAGCGGGAGAGCTCCTACGAGCAGTACTTC. This codes for CASSNRLKRESSYEQYF.

The count of this clone is one. This chain links TRBV4-3 with TRBJ2-5; D is unresolved. Germline-derived CDR1 and CDR2 are LGHNA and YSLEER. The V end lost 2 bases, the J end lost 5 bases, and 9 bases lay between the germline ends. There are 13 residues in the CDR3. CDR3 DNA: TGCGCCAGCAGCCAATTCCGACGGGAGACCCAGTACTTC. Encoded protein: CASSQFRRETQYF.

The chain carries TRBV2 and TRBJ2-1; no reliable D call. V lost 5 bases and J lost 2, with 7 bases in between. Germline V gene lookup returns CDR1 SNHLY and CDR2 FYNNEI. The CDR3 spans 13 residues. CDR3 DNA: TGTGCCAGCAGTCTATACACCTACAATGAGCAGTTCTTC. This sequence encodes CASSLYTYNEQFF.

This clone has only one observation. For the CDR3, the DNA is TGTGCCAGCAGATCCCGCGTGGACAGCAAAGAGACCCAGTACTTC. Translation gives CASRSRVDSKETQYF. V and J are TRBV7-9 and TRBJ2-5; TRBD1 might be the D (6 bases). CDR1 is SEHNR and CDR2 is FQNEAQ in the germline V gene (reference sequence). CDR3 length equals 15 residues. With 6 bases removed from V and 3 bases from J, the gap between germline ends came to 17 bases. The whole variable domain, filled in from reference TRBV7-9 and TRBJ2-5, reads DTGVSQNPRHKITKRGQNVTFRCDPISEHNRLYWYRQTLGQGPEFLTYFQNEAQLEKSRLLSDRFSAERPKGSFSTLEIQRTEQGDSAMYLCASRSRVDSKETQYFGPGTRLLVL.

The chain has TRBV7-9 and TRBJ1-3, with D perhaps TRBD1 (5 bases). This CDR3 region has 16 residues. CDR1 and CDR2 from the germline V gene are SEHNR and FQNEAQ (reference sequence). V was cut by 2 bases and J by 0 bases, with 11 bases left in between. CDR3 nucleotide sequence: TGTGCCAGCAGCTTAACACAGGCTACCTCTGGAAACACCATATATTTT. Translation: CASSLTQATSGNTIYF. Combining the CDR3 with reference TRBV7-9 and TRBJ1-3 gives the whole variable domain DTGVSQNPRHKITKRGQNVTFRCDPISEHNRLYWYRQTLGQGPEFLTYFQNEAQLEKSRLLSDRFSAERPKGSFSTLEIQRTEQGDSAMYLCASSLTQATSGNTIYFGEGSWLTVV.

The V call is TRBV15, the J call TRBJ2-7; D is unresolved. This CDR3 spans 15 amino acids. Trimming left V 0 bases short and J 2 bases short, with 11 bases between. Germline lookup yields CDR1 LNHNV and CDR2 YYDKDF (reference sequence). The CDR3 is CATSRDGSTAYEQYF. CDR3 DNA sequence: TGTGCCACCAGCAGAGATGGTTCCACCGCCTACGAGCAGTACTTC. Full variable domain (remainder filled in from reference TRBV15 and TRBJ2-7): DAMVIQNPRYQVTQFGKPVTLSCSQTLNHNVMYWYQQKSSQAPKLLFHYYDKDFNNEADTPDNFQSRRPNTSFCFLDIRSPGLGDTAMYLCATSRDGSTAYEQYFGPGTRLTVT.

The rearrangement joins TRBV4-1 to TRBJ2-1; TRBD1 or TRBD2 may be the D gene (5 bases each). Trimming stripped 0 bases from V and 8 bases from J, with 11 bases between. The CDR3 contains 14 residues. The germline CDR1 and CDR2 sequences are MGHRA and YSYEKL. The CDR3 here is CASSQDIGADEQFF. DNA of the CDR3: TGCGCCAGCAGCCAAGATATCGGGGCCGATGAGCAGTTCTTC.

The genes are TRBV12-5 and TRBJ1-1; no firm D call. Trimming removed 7 bases from V and 1 base from J, with 16 bases in between. Germline CDR1 is LGHNT and CDR2 is FRNRAP. The CDR3 loop spans 15 amino acids. CDR3 amino acids: CASALPKEWNTEAFF. The CDR3 coding sequence is TGTGCTAGTGCCCTCCCTAAAGAGTGGAACACTGAAGCTTTCTTT.

CDR3 DNA sequence: TGTGCCAGCAGCTTAACGGGGACTCTCACAGATACGCAGTATTTT. This gives the protein CASSLTGTLTDTQYF. V usage is TRBV7-9 and J usage is TRBJ2-3; D is possibly TRBD2 (6 bases). The V gene lost 2 bases and the J gene lost 2 bases, with 11 bases spanning the gap. Germline V CDR1 and CDR2: SEHNR, FQNEAQ (reference sequence). The length of the CDR3 is 15 residues.

V gene TRBV5-1 combines with J gene TRBJ1-1; D is unresolved. V gave up 4 bases and J gave up 11 bases, with 15 bases separating them. The germline CDR1 and CDR2 sequences are SGHRS and YFSETQ. The CDR3 extends over 12 amino acids. This CDR3 is CASSQDGLWAFF. The CDR3 DNA sequence: TGCGCCAGCAGCCAGGACGGTTTATGGGCTTTCTTT.

On this clone: Other DNA sequences in the sample encode the same CDR3. This sequence joins TRBV5-1 and TRBJ1-3; D gene ambiguous. There are 12 residues in the CDR3. Germline CDR1 and CDR2: SGHRS and YFSETQ. Deletions cut 1 base from V and 3 bases from J, with 2 bases between. This chain's CDR3 is CASSLSGNTIYF. The CDR3, as DNA: TGCGCCAGCAGCTTGAGTGGAAACACCATATATTTT.